One sample yielded the 23 T cell receptor beta chains listed below, sequenced in a study of T-cell memory formation after mild COVID-19. One entry per CDR3 protein results from TCRdb running MiXCR on the 5' RACE reads. The sample comprises under 250,000 distinct CDR3 sequences, about 9.2% of which are singletons, and 3.5% rests with the top ten. Sequencing was performed on PBMCs or a T cell subset sorted from them (not recorded which). The receptors were sampled from a man in his late teens or twenties who had mild COVID-19 (a few samples of this study predate the infection). Cell type and time point are not known.

The chain recombines TRBV20-1 with TRBJ1-2; D ambiguous. The CDR3 totals 10 residues. The germline gives CDR1 DFQATT, CDR2 SNEGSKA (reference sequence). V was clipped by 6 bases and J by 0 bases, with 2 bases between them. The CDR3 region is CSAPNYGYTF. DNA of the CDR3: TGCAGTGCCCCTAACTATGGCTACACCTTC.

In its sample, this clonotype was seen a few times. This rearrangement joins TRBV29-1 to TRBJ1-2; no clear D. Germline V gene lookup returns CDR1 SQVTM and CDR2 ANQGSEA. Trimming left V 0 bases short and J 3 bases short, with 14 bases between. The CDR3 extends over 15 amino acids. This CDR3 reads CSVEDLRFGDYGYTF. The CDR3 DNA sequence: TGCAGCGTTGAAGATTTAAGGTTTGGGGACTATGGCTACACCTTC.

This clonotype was seen repeatedly, ten times or more. J is TRBJ2-1 and V is TRBV7-9; D may be TRBD2 (5 bases). This CDR3 has 11 residues. Germline assignment: CDR1 SEHNR and CDR2 FQNEAQ (reference sequence). V was trimmed by 6 bases and J by 7 bases, leaving 7 bases between them. CDR3 protein: CASSSGNEQFF. CDR3 sequence (DNA): TGTGCCAGCAGTTCGGGAAATGAGCAGTTCTTC.

This clonotype was seen only a few times. The chain joins TRBV5-1 to TRBJ2-1, with a tentative D call TRBD2 (6 bases). In germline, CDR1 is SGHRS, CDR2 YFSETQ. V lost 4 bases to trimming and J lost 2 bases, with 16 bases between them. The CDR3 runs 16 residues. This chain's CDR3 is CASSPPRDSTYNEQFF. The CDR3 DNA follows: TGCGCCAGCAGCCCCCCCCGGGACTCCACCTACAATGAGCAGTTCTTC.

This clonotype has more than one count but fewer than ten. The V call is TRBV5-1, the J call TRBJ2-3, with 11 bases matching TRBD2. CDR3 length: 15 amino acids. The germline V gene encodes CDR1 SGHRS and CDR2 YFSETQ. V trimming: 4 bases; J trimming: 1 base; junction bases outside the gene matches: 2. Here the CDR3 DNA reads TGCGCCAGCAGCATGACTAGCGGGGGCACAGATACGCAGTATTTT. The encoded protein is CASSMTSGGTDTQYF. Supplemented by reference TRBV5-1 and TRBJ2-3, the full variable domain reads KAGVTQTPRYLIKTRGQQVTLSCSPISGHRSVSWYQQTPGQGLQFLFEYFSETQRNKGNFPGRFSGRQFSNSRSEMNVSTLELGDSALYLCASSMTSGGTDTQYFGPGTRLTVL.

This clonotype was detected ten times or more. The CDR3 loop reads CASSGGRFNSPLHF. DNA of the CDR3: TGTGCCAGCAGCGGGGGGAGGTTTAATTCACCCCTCCACTTT. The chain joins TRBV12-3 or TRBV12-4 to TRBJ1-6; D perhaps matches TRBD1 (5 bases). V lost 6 bases to trimming and J lost 6 bases, with 12 bases between them. The CDR3 spans 14 residues.

The chain uses TRBV9 and TRBJ2-1; D is uncertain. The V gene lost 3 bases and the J gene lost 4 bases, with 17 bases spanning the gap. This CDR3 has 16 amino acids. Per germline, CDR1 SGDLS and CDR2 YYNGEE. This CDR3 is CASSARGKLGYNEQFF. The CDR3 nucleotides read TGTGCCAGCAGCGCCCGCGGTAAACTGGGTTACAATGAGCAGTTCTTC.

The chain couples TRBV5-1 to TRBJ2-6, with D unclear. The CDR3 runs to 16 residues. Per the germline V gene, CDR1 is SGHRS and CDR2 is YFSETQ. Trimming cost V 0 bases and J 4 bases, with 11 bases left between them. The CDR3 DNA sequence: TGCGCCAGCAGCTTGGTTGGGCTCATCGGGGCCAACGTCCTGACTTTC. This sequence encodes CASSLVGLIGANVLTF. Together with reference TRBV5-1 and TRBJ2-6, the CDR3 gives the full variable domain: KAGVTQTPRYLIKTRGQQVTLSCSPISGHRSVSWYQQTPGQGLQFLFEYFSETQRNKGNFPGRFSGRQFSNSRSEMNVSTLELGDSALYLCASSLVGLIGANVLTFGAGSRLTVL.

This clonotype was counted a few times. The CDR3 DNA sequence: TGCAGTGCTCCCCTGTGGAGGGGCCGCGAGACCCAGTACTTC. Translation gives CSAPLWRGRETQYF. V is TRBV20-1 and J is TRBJ2-5; D is possibly TRBD2 (6 bases). This CDR3 has 14 amino acids. Trimming shortened V by 5 bases and J by 5 bases, and 18 bases separated the two germline ends. Germline CDR1 DFQATT, CDR2 SNEGSKA (reference sequence).

V is TRBV7-6 and J is TRBJ1-6; 7 bases fit TRBD1. Germline V lookup: CDR1 SGHVS, CDR2 FNYEAQ. There are 13 residues in the CDR3. Trimming cost V 3 bases and J 7 bases; bases outside gene matches: 0. The CDR3 nucleotides read TGTGCCAGCAGCTTGGGACAGAATTCACCCCTCCACTTT. It codes for CASSLGQNSPLHF.

There are many counts of this clonotype. This chain uses TRBV3-1 with TRBJ1-5, with D maybe TRBD1 (5 bases). The CDR3 sequence is 13 residues long. The V and J ends lost 3 bases and 7 bases respectively, with 10 bases between them. CDR1 is LGHDT, CDR2 YNNKEL, per germline (reference sequence). In nucleotides, the CDR3 is TGTGCCAGCAGCCAGGGGGGTTACCAGCCCCAGCATTTT. Encoded protein: CASSQGGYQPQHF.

This clonotype has only a few counts. This sequence joins TRBV7-2 and TRBJ2-3, with TRBD2 matching over 14 bases. Per the germline V gene, CDR1 is SGHTA and CDR2 is FQGNSA. With 2 bases clipped from V and 9 bases from J, the junction kept 4 bases outside the gene matches. The CDR3 runs 15 residues. The CDR3 coding sequence is TGTGCCAGCAGCTTAACGGGACTAGCGGGGGTAACGCAGTATTTT. Translating it yields CASSLTGLAGVTQYF.

This clonotype has only a few counts. This rearrangement joins TRBV7-9 to TRBJ2-3; the D gene could be TRBD1 or TRBD2 (5 bases each). This CDR3 is built from 16 residues. Germline V gene lookup returns CDR1 SEHNR and CDR2 FQNEAQ (reference sequence). The V and J ends lost 6 bases and 0 bases respectively, with 16 bases between them. The CDR3 DNA is TGTGCCAGCAGGACACCTTTGGGGGTTAGCACAGATACGCAGTATTTT. It yields the protein CASRTPLGVSTDTQYF.

The gene calls are TRBV29-1 and TRBJ2-7; 8 positions match TRBD1. The CDR3 sequence is 14 residues long. J lost 6 bases, V lost 6 bases, and 13 bases had no gene match. Germline V gives CDR1 SQVTM, CDR2 ANQGSEA. The DNA for the CDR3 is TGCAGCGTGGGGGTCCAGGGGGCGGTAATCGAGCAGTACTTC. Protein sequence: CSVGVQGAVIEQYF.

The CDR3 bases are TGTGCCAGCACGCCCACTACCCGGCGGGGCAAGGACCAGTACTTC. This translates into CASTPTTRRGKDQYF. The V gene is TRBV19, the J gene TRBJ2-5, with D maybe TRBD2 (6 bases). This CDR3 has 15 amino acids. Trimming removed 9 bases at V and 10 bases at J, with 27 bases between. Looked up from germline, CDR1 is LNHDA and CDR2 is SQIVND (reference sequence).

The V gene is TRBV28, the J gene TRBJ2-3, with 13 nucleotides matching TRBD2. The CDR3 covers 16 residues. The V segment lost 11 bases and the J segment 2 bases; nucleotides outside the gene matches: 10. In germline, CDR1 is MDHEN, CDR2 SYDVKM. The CDR3, as DNA: TGTGCCTCCCCCGGACTAGCGGGGGATACCACAGATACGCAGTATTTT. It encodes CASPGLAGDTTDTQYF.

The chain carries TRBV20-1 and TRBJ2-7, with a weak D call TRBD1 (6 bases). Between the trimmed V and J ends, which lost 2 bases and 6 bases, there was a span of 17 bases. Per germline, CDR1 DFQATT and CDR2 SNEGSKA (reference sequence). This CDR3 region has 14 residues. CDR3 loop: CSARFRTAAPEQYF. DNA for the CDR3: TGCAGTGCTAGATTCCGGACAGCGGCGCCCGAGCAGTACTTC.

A few counts support this clonotype. The chain joins TRBV6-2 or TRBV6-3 to TRBJ2-7; possibly TRBD1 for D (7 bases). Deletions cut 5 bases from V and 1 base from J, with 12 bases between. Per germline, CDR1 MNHEY and CDR2 SVGEGT. This CDR3 is 14 amino acids long. The CDR3 sequence: CASSRPGGSYEQYF. In DNA form, the CDR3 reads TGTGCCAGCAGTCGACCAGGGGGGTCCTACGAGCAGTACTTC.

In its sample, this clonotype was seen many times. The J gene is TRBJ1-4, the V gene TRBV28; TRBD1 agrees at 7 bases. V gave up 9 bases and J gave up 8 bases; unmatched junction bases: 9. The CDR3 loop spans 13 amino acids. Germline values: CDR1 MDHEN, CDR2 SYDVKM. DNA for the CDR3: TGTGCCAGTAACAGGGGAGTGAGGGAAAAACTGTTTTTT. Protein: CASNRGVREKLFF.

The chain carries TRBV4-2 and TRBJ1-2; 8 bases line up with TRBD1. V was clipped by 1 base and J by 4 bases; unmatched bases: 5. There are 15 residues in the CDR3. Germline CDR1 is LGHNA and CDR2 is YNFKEQ. The CDR3 DNA follows: TGTGCCAGCAGCCAAGTACAGGGGGGAAGCTATGGCTACACCTTC. This gives the protein CASSQVQGGSYGYTF.

This clonotype was counted only a few times. The chain links TRBV10-3 to TRBJ1-6; no firm D call. The germline V gene encodes CDR1 ENHRY and CDR2 SYGVKD. V lost 7 bases and J 7 bases, leaving 11 bases between the germline ends. This CDR3 comprises 13 residues. DNA of the CDR3: TGTGCCATCAAGTCCACAGACAATTCACCCCTCCACTTT. Protein sequence: CAIKSTDNSPLHF.

The chain carries TRBV10-3 and TRBJ2-7; D gene ambiguous. The CDR3 has 12 residues. CDR1 and CDR2 (germline): ENHRY, SYGVKD. Trimming stripped 6 bases from V and 4 bases from J, with 10 bases between. CDR3 loop: CAIRKDQYEQYF. CDR3 DNA sequence: TGTGCCATCAGGAAGGACCAGTACGAGCAGTACTTC.

In its sample, this clonotype was seen many times. The chain carries TRBV5-6 and TRBJ2-1, with a weak D call TRBD2 (5 bases). CDR3 length equals 18 residues. V was cut by 2 bases and J by 2 bases, with 20 bases left in between. From germline, CDR1 is SGHDT and CDR2 YYEEEE. CDR3 nucleotide sequence: TGTGCCAGCAGCTTTCCAGGAGGCTTCGCCTCCCCCTACAATGAGCAGTTCTTC. Protein: CASSFPGGFASPYNEQFF.